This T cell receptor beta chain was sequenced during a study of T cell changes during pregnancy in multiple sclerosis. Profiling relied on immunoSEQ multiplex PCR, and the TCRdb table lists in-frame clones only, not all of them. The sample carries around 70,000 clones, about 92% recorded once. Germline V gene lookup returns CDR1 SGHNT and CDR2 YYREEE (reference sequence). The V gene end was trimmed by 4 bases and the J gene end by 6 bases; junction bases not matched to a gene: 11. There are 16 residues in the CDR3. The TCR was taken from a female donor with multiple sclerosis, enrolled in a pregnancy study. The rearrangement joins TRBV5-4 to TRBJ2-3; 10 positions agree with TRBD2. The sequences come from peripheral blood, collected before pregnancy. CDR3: CASSPPGLADRDTQYF. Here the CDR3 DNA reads TGTGCCAGCAGCCCGCCCGGACTAGCGGATAGGGATACGCAGTATTTT.